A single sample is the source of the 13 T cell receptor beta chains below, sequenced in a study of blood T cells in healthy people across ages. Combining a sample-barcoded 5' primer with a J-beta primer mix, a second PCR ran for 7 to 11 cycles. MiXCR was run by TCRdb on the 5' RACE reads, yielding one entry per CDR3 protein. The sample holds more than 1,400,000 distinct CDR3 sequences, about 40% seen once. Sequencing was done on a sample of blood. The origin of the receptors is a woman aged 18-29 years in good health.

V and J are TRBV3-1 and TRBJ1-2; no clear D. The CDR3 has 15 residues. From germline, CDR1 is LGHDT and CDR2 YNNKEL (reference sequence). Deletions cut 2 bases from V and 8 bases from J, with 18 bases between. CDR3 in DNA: TGTGCCAGCAGCCAATTTCGCCAGTGGTTGGTCGGCTACACCTTC. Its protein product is CASSQFRQWLVGYTF. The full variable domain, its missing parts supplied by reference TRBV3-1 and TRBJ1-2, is DTAVSQTPKYLVTQMGNDKSIKCEQNLGHDTMYWYKQDSKKFLKIMFSYNNKELIINETVPNRFSPKSPDKAHLNLHINSLELGDSAVYFCASSQFRQWLVGYTFGSGTRLTVV.

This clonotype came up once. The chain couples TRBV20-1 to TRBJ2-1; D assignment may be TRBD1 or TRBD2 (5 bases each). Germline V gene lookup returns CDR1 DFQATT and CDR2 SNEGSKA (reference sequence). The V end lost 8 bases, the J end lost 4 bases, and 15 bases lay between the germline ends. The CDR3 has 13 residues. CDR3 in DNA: TGCAGTAGCGACGGGGCAGGTTACAATGAGCAGTTCTTC. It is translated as CSSDGAGYNEQFF.

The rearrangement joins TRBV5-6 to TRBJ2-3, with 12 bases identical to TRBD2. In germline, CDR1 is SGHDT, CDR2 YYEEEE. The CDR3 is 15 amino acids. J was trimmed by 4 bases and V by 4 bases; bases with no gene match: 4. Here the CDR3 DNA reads TGTGCCAGCAGCACCTGGACTAGCGGGGCAGATACGCAGTATTTT. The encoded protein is CASSTWTSGADTQYF.

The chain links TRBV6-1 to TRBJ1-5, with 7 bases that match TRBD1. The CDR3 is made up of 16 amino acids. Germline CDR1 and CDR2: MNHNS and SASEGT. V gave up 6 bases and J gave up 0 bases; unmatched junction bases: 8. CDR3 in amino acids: CASRASQGVSNQPQHF. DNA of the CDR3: TGTGCCAGCAGAGCAAGTCAGGGGGTTAGCAATCAGCCCCAGCATTTT.

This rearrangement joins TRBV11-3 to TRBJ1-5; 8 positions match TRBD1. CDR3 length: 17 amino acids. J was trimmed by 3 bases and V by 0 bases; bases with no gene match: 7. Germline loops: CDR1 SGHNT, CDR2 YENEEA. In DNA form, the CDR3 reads TGTGCCAGCAGCTTAGACAACCGGGACAGGCACAATCAGCCCCAGCATTTT. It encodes CASSLDNRDRHNQPQHF.

The CDR3 region has the DNA TGCGCCAGCAGCGGGGGACAGGGTGCTAGCTACAATGAGCAGTTCTTC. It is translated as CASSGGQGASYNEQFF. The chain employs TRBV5-1 and TRBJ2-1; 9 bases match TRBD1. Germline loops: CDR1 SGHRS, CDR2 YFSETQ. With V trimmed by 4 bases and J by 3 bases, 8 bases remained unmatched. This CDR3 spans 16 amino acids.

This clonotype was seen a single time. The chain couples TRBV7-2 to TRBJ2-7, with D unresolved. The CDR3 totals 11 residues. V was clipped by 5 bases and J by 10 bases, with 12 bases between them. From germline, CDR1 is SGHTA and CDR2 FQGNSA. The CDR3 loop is CASSRQEAQYF. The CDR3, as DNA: TGTGCCAGCAGCCGGCAAGAGGCCCAGTACTTC.

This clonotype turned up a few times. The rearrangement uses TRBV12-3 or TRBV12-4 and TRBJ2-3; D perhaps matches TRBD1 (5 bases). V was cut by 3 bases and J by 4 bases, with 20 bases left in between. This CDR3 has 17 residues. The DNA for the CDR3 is TGTGCCAGCAGTTTGCAGCAGGTCTCAGGGAACGCAGATACGCAGTATTTT. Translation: CASSLQQVSGNADTQYF.

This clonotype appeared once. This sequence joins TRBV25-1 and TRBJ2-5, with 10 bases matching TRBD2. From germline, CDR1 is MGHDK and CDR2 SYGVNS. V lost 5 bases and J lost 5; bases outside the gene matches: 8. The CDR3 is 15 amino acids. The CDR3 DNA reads TGTGCCAGCAGTCGGGTAGCGGGGGGTGTGGAGACCCAGTACTTC. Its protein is CASSRVAGGVETQYF. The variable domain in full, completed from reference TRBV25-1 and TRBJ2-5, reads EADIYQTPRYLVIGTGKKITLECSQTMGHDKMYWYQQDPGMELHLIHYSYGVNSTEKGDLSSESTVSRIRTEHFPLTLESARPSHTSQYLCASSRVAGGVETQYFGPGTRLLVL.

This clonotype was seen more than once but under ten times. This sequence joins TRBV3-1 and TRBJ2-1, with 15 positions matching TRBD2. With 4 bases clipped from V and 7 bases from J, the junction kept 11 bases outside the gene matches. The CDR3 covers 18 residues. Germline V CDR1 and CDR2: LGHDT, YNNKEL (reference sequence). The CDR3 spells CASSLEIGTSGRKNEQFF. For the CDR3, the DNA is TGTGCCAGCAGCCTCGAGATCGGGACTAGCGGGAGGAAGAATGAGCAGTTCTTC.

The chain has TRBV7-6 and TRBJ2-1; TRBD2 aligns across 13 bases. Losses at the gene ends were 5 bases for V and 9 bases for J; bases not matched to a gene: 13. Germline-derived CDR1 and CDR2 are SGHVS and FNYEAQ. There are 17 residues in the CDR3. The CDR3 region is CASSLSVGLAGEREQFF. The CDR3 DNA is TGTGCCAGCAGCCTATCCGTCGGACTAGCGGGAGAACGTGAGCAGTTCTTC.

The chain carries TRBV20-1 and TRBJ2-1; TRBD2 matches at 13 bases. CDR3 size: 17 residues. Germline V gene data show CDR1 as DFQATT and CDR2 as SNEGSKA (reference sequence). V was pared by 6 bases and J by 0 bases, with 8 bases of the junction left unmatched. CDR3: CSAAGTSGASSYNEQFF. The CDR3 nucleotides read TGCAGTGCCGCGGGGACTAGCGGGGCGAGCTCCTACAATGAGCAGTTCTTC.

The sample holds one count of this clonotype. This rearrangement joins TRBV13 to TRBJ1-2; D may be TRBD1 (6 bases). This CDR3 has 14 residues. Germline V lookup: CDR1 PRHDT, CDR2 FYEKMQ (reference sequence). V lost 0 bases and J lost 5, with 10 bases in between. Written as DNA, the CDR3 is TGTGCCAGCAGCTTAGGCCTTAGGGGGTATGGCTACACCTTC. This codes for CASSLGLRGYGYTF.